This TCR beta chain stems from a study of long-term antiretroviral therapy in people with HIV. Study-level findings and limits: No data were available on ART adherence, viral resistance or therapy changes. Clonotypes expanded prior to ART showed repertoire dominance at all sampled time points. HIV repertoires had narrower CDR3 length ranges than controls.

With regard to this clone: Its specificity is unknown.

The libraries were made with immunoSEQ v3.0 at survey level. The data were produced by immunoSEQ multiplex PCR, yet TCRdb's version contains in-frame clones alone and is incomplete. In the table there are about 25,000 clones, 70% to 90% of which are singletons. This material consisted of unsorted PBMCs, taken 1.2 years after starting antiretroviral therapy. The clonotype was recovered from a man in his forties or fifties with HIV.

The CDR3 DNA sequence: TGTGCCAGCTACAAGCATGGATTAAACGAGCAGTACTTC. Its translation: CASYKHGLNEQYF. The chain combines TRBV27 with TRBJ2-7; unclear D gene. This CDR3 has 13 residues. Germline CDR1 and CDR2: MNHEY and SMNVEV (reference sequence). The V end lost 8 bases, the J end lost 5 bases, and 16 bases lay between the germline ends.